This is a list of T cell receptor beta chains from one sample in a study of blood T cell repertoires in COVID-19. Here immunoSEQ multiplex PCR was the method, and the copy in TCRdb shows in-frame clones only, minus some. The top ten hold about 4% of the sample, which has fewer than 250,000 clones, roughly 88% seen once. Sequenced: PBMCs or T cells enriched from blood (not recorded which). The origin of the receptors is a woman in her twenties or thirties who had been exposed to COVID-19. The CDR3 runs from the conserved cysteine through the conserved F or W. A D gene is named only where the DNA matches it firmly. Clone size appears in some rows only: once, few, many, or a class for an expanded clone.

>TRBJ1-3|TRBV21-1|-|-
CASSNRGQGTDPRSGNTIYF
TGTGCCAGCAGCAACAGGGGACAGGGGACAGATCCGCGCTCTGGAAACACCATATATTTT
>TRBJ2-7|TRBV5-1|-|-
CASSLEGLGTFGYEQYF
TGCGCCAGCAGCTTGGAAGGACTTGGGACATTCGGCTACGAGCAGTACTTC
>TRBJ1-4|TRBV2|-|-
CASREGRYATNEKLFF
TGTGCCAGCAGGGAGGGTCGATATGCAACTAATGAAAAACTGTTTTTT
>TRBJ2-7|TRBV5-1|-|TRBD1
CASRLGTESSYEQYF
TGCGCCAGCAGACTCGGGACAGAGTCCTCCTACGAGCAGTACTTC
>TRBJ1-1|TRBV6-4|-|-
CASSEQQNTEAFF
TGTGCCAGCAGTGAACAGCAGAACACTGAAGCTTTCTTT
>TRBJ2-5|TRBV10-2|-|TRBD2
CASRLAGGPETQYF
TGCGCCAGCCGACTAGCGGGAGGGCCTGAGACCCAGTACTTC
>TRBJ2-5|TRBV30|-|-
CAWSAGSSGETQYF
TGTGCCTGGAGTGCGGGATCAAGTGGAGAGACCCAGTACTTC
>TRBJ2-2|TRBV18|-|-
CASSPGPGGRGAGELFF
TGTGCCAGCTCACCGGGACCGGGGGGCAGAGGCGCCGGGGAGCTGTTTTTT
>TRBJ1-2|TRBV5-1|-|-
CASSLVYKSGYTF
TGCGCCAGCAGCTTGGTATATAAGAGTGGCTACACCTTC
>TRBJ1-4|TRBV28|once|-
CASRDTTNEKLFF
TGTGCCAGCCGAGATACCACTAATGAAAAACTGTTTTTT
>TRBJ2-7|TRBV6-5|-|TRBD2
CASSYSTSGGTYEQYF
TGTGCCAGCAGTTACTCGACTAGCGGGGGAACCTACGAGCAGTACTTC
>TRBJ1-5|TRBV11-2|-|-
CASSLRSNQPQHF
TGTGCCAGCAGCTTGCGGAGCAATCAGCCCCAGCATTTT
>TRBJ2-1|TRBV27|-|TRBD2
CASSLGHSGSSYNEQFF
TGTGCCAGCAGTTTGGGGCATAGCGGGAGCTCCTACAATGAGCAGTTCTTC
>TRBJ2-7|TRBV5-1|-|-
CASSFRVSYEQYF
TGCGCCAGCAGCTTTCGGGTCTCCTACGAGCAGTACTTC